This is a list of T cell receptor beta chains from one sample in a study of blood T cell repertoires in COVID-19. Sequencing used immunoSEQ multiplex PCR; TCRdb keeps in-frame clones, though not all of them. Counted here are approximately 340,000 clones, 65% to 85% occurring once; the ten biggest clones make up around 3%. The specimen was peripheral blood. The source of these receptors is a young man with active or convalescent COVID-19. The CDR3 runs from the conserved cysteine through the conserved F or W. A D gene is named only where the DNA matches it firmly. Not every row has a clone size; where given, it reads once, few, many or a size class.

>.|.|TRBJ2-7|TRBV6-5
CASSYGNQDEQYF
TGTGCCAGCAGTTACGGAAATCAGGACGAGCAGTACTTC
>.|TRBD2|TRBJ2-1|TRBV4-3
CASSQDPAGSYNEQFF
TGCGCCAGCAGCCAAGATCCAGCGGGGAGCTACAATGAGCAGTTCTTC
>many|TRBD2|TRBJ2-7|TRBV19
CASSTLAGGDYEQYF
TGTGCCAGTAGTACTCTAGCGGGGGGGGACTACGAGCAGTACTTC
>.|.|TRBJ2-7|TRBV5-1
CASSLGGTLEEQYF
TGCGCCAGCAGCTTGGGAGGAACCCTAGAAGAGCAGTACTTC
>.|.|TRBJ1-2|TRBV5-5
CASSPGLPGFGYGYTF
TGTGCCAGCAGCCCCGGTCTACCAGGGTTTGGCTATGGCTACACCTTC
>.|.|TRBJ2-7|TRBV6-5
CASGSHRGYEQYF
TGTGCCAGCGGGTCTCATCGCGGGTACGAGCAGTACTTC
>.|TRBD1|TRBJ2-7|TRBV30
CAWSRGQIYEQYF
TGTGCCTGGAGTAGGGGACAGATATACGAGCAGTACTTC
>.|TRBD1|TRBJ1-2|TRBV7-2
CASSFGQGEGYTF
TGTGCCAGCAGCTTTGGACAGGGGGAGGGCTACACCTTC
>.|.|TRBJ1-5|TRBV5-6
CASSQQGSNQPQHF
TGTGCCAGCAGCCAACAGGGCAGCAATCAGCCCCAGCATTTT
>.|.|TRBJ2-3|TRBV12-3/TRBV12-4
CASAYADTQYF
TGTGCCAGCGCCTACGCGGATACGCAGTATTTT
>.|.|TRBJ1-6|TRBV3-1/TRBV3-2
CASSQDLPGTPLHF
TGTGCCAGCAGCCAAGATTTGCCGGGTACACCCCTCCACTTT
>.|.|TRBJ1-1|TRBV7-9
CASSLGQAAEAFF
TGTGCCAGCAGCTTAGGACAGGCTGCTGAAGCTTTCTTT
>once|TRBD2|TRBJ2-1|TRBV7-8
CASSPPGLAGVNEQFF
TGTGCCAGCAGCCCTCCGGGACTAGCGGGCGTTAATGAGCAGTTCTTC
>few|TRBD2|TRBJ2-3|TRBV7-3
CASSSGLAGGTDTQYF
TGTGCCAGCAGCTCCGGACTAGCGGGAGGGACAGATACGCAGTATTTT
>.|TRBD1|TRBJ1-6|TRBV5-3
CARTREGQGSYNSPLHF
TGTGCCAGAACCCGGGAGGGACAGGGATCCTATAATTCACCCCTCCACTTT
>.|TRBD2|TRBJ2-3|TRBV19
CASSMTSGYTDTQYF
TGTGCCAGTAGTATGACTAGCGGGTACACAGATACGCAGTATTTT
>few|.|TRBJ1-5|TRBV5-5
CASSVGTFQNQPQHF
TGTGCCAGCAGCGTGGGGACATTTCAAAATCAGCCCCAGCATTTT
>.|.|TRBJ1-1|TRBV7-3
CASSLGLGGRTEAFF
TGTGCCAGCAGCTTAGGGCTAGGGGGTCGGACTGAAGCTTTCTTT
>.|.|TRBJ1-1|TRBV4-2
CASSPDRGQSEAFF
TGTGCCAGCAGCCCGGATAGGGGCCAGTCGGAAGCTTTCTTT
>.|.|TRBJ2-7|TRBV10-1
CASSESFVYYEQYF
TGCGCCAGCAGTGAGTCGTTCGTCTACTACGAGCAGTACTTC
>few|.|TRBJ1-1|TRBV15
CATSRSRDKNTEAFF
TGTGCCACCAGCAGATCCCGGGACAAGAACACTGAAGCTTTCTTT
>once|TRBD2|TRBJ2-3|TRBV7-6
CASSLVGGVYTDTQYF
TGTGCCAGCAGCTTAGTTGGGGGGGTCTACACAGATACGCAGTATTTT
>.|.|TRBJ1-2|TRBV29-1
CSVVRGLSYGYTF
TGCAGCGTTGTAAGGGGACTGAGCTATGGCTACACCTTC
>.|TRBD1|TRBJ2-3|TRBV15
CATSGPTTRVRTGPDTQYF
TGTGCCACCAGCGGACCCACAACCCGAGTCCGGACAGGGCCAGATACGCAGTATTTT
>.|.|TRBJ1-3|TRBV3-1/TRBV3-2
CASSQDSVPGNTIYF
TGTGCCAGCAGCCAAGATTCGGTTCCTGGAAACACCATATATTTT
>.|.|TRBJ2-1|TRBV5-4
CASRQDRGDNEQFF
TGTGCCAGCAGACAGGATAGAGGAGACAATGAGCAGTTCTTC
>.|.|TRBJ2-5|TRBV7-9
CASSLGGLILGETQYF
TGTGCCAGCAGCTTAGGAGGACTAATCCTAGGAGAGACCCAGTACTTC
>.|.|TRBJ1-1|TRBV18
CASSRTVNTEAFF
TGTGCCAGCTCGCGGACAGTGAACACTGAAGCTTTCTTT
>.|.|TRBJ2-7|TRBV6-2/TRBV6-3
CASSRGRAEQYF
TGTGCCAGCAGCCGCGGCAGGGCCGAGCAGTACTTC
>.|TRBD1|TRBJ1-1|TRBV4-3
CASSRGAGGNTEAFF
TGCGCCAGCAGCCGCGGGGCAGGGGGCAACACTGAAGCTTTCTTT
>.|.|TRBJ2-2|TRBV6-5
CASRRGGELFF
TGTGCCAGCAGAAGGGGCGGGGAGCTGTTTTTT
>.|.|TRBJ1-6|TRBV10-3
CAISELGLPLHF
TGTGCCATCAGTGAGCTAGGACTTCCCCTCCACTTT
>.|TRBD1|TRBJ2-7|TRBV2
CASSDLRTGQGAYEQYF
TGTGCCAGCAGTGACTTACGGACGGGACAGGGGGCTTACGAGCAGTACTTC
>.|TRBD1|TRBJ1-6|TRBV7-9
CASSSTGTGGSSSPLHF
TGTGCCAGCAGCTCGACCGGGACAGGGGGCTCGAGTTCACCCCTCCACTTT
>few|TRBD2|TRBJ2-3|TRBV11-2
CASSLEASGGFDTQYF
TGTGCCAGCAGCTTAGAGGCTAGCGGGGGATTCGATACGCAGTATTTT
>.|TRBD1|TRBJ2-7|TRBV28
CASSPLSTGANHEQYF
TGTGCCAGCAGTCCCCTCTCGACAGGGGCAAACCACGAGCAGTACTTC
>.|TRBD2|TRBJ2-1|TRBV27
CASSTLAGVPNEQFF
TGTGCCAGCAGCACTCTAGCGGGAGTCCCCAATGAGCAGTTCTTC
>.|.|TRBJ2-7|TRBV2
CARGRTASYEQYF
TGTGCCAGGGGACGGACAGCATCCTACGAGCAGTACTTC
>.|TRBD1|TRBJ1-5|TRBV19
CASSTGTGELQPQHF
TGTGCCAGTAGTACCGGGACAGGGGAGTTGCAGCCCCAGCATTTT
>once|.|TRBJ1-2|TRBV18
CASSPPGRPTYGYTF
TGTGCCAGCTCACCACCGGGCAGGCCTACATATGGCTACACCTTC
>.|TRBD2|TRBJ2-1|TRBV3-1/TRBV3-2
CASSRLAGTYNEQFF
TGTGCCAGCAGTAGACTAGCGGGGACCTACAATGAGCAGTTCTTC
>.|.|TRBJ2-3|TRBV11-2
CASSLEVRLSDTQYF
TGTGCCAGCAGCTTAGAAGTCAGACTTTCAGATACGCAGTATTTT
>.|.|TRBJ2-1|TRBV7-3
CASSAPTSNEQFF
TGTGCCAGCAGCGCTCCGACTAGCAATGAGCAGTTCTTC
>.|.|TRBJ1-5|TRBV2
CASSGGQTYSNQPQHF
TGTGCCAGCAGTGGAGGACAGACCTATAGCAATCAGCCCCAGCATTTT
>.|.|TRBJ2-7|TRBV5-1
CASSWGPVKQSYEQYF
TGCGCCAGCAGCTGGGGGCCGGTTAAACAGTCTTACGAGCAGTACTTC
>.|.|TRBJ2-1|TRBV6-2/TRBV6-3
CASSLTGTYNEQFF
TGTGCCAGCAGTCTTACCGGGACCTACAATGAGCAGTTCTTC
>.|.|TRBJ2-5|TRBV30
CAWSVGAVPETQYF
TGTGCCTGGAGTGTAGGTGCGGTCCCAGAAACCCAGTACTTC